Listed below are T cell receptor beta chains from one sample, sequenced in a study of pediatric ulcerative colitis. The assay was immunoSEQ multiplex PCR, and TCRdb's table has in-frame clones only and misses some. The table includes 20,000 to 25,000 clones, roughly two thirds detected once. The sequenced material came from gut tissue. The receptor set was obtained from a boy younger than 18 with severe ulcerative colitis. Both conserved end residues are part of each CDR3. A D gene is named only where the DNA matches it firmly. Not every row has a clone size; where given, it reads once, few, many or a size class.

few	NA	TRBJ1-4	TRBV6-6	CASLGDNEKLFF	TGTGCCAGCTTAGGGGATAATGAAAAACTGTTTTTT
NA	NA	TRBJ1-3	TRBV19	CASSILEKERAGNTIYF	TGTGCCAGTAGTATTTTGGAAAAAGAGAGAGCTGGAAACACCATATATTTT
NA	TRBD2	TRBJ2-1	TRBV10-3	CAISESMASGDHNEQFF	TGTGCCATCAGTGAGTCGATGGCTAGCGGGGATCACAATGAGCAGTTCTTC
NA	NA	TRBJ1-2	TRBV6-6	CASSYRDQRKGYTF	TGTGCCAGCAGTTACAGGGACCAAAGGAAGGGCTACACCTTC
NA	TRBD1	TRBJ2-7	TRBV5-1	CASSLRDRDYEQYF	TGCGCCAGCAGCCTCCGGGACAGAGACTACGAGCAGTACTTC
NA	TRBD1	TRBJ1-4	TRBV2	CASSKDRGRSFVEKLFF	TGTGCCAGCAGCAAAGACAGGGGGCGCAGTTTTGTTGAAAAACTGTTTTTT
NA	NA	TRBJ2-7	TRBV19	CASSTGRYEQYF	TGTGCCAGTAGTACCGGCCGCTACGAGCAGTACTTC
NA	NA	TRBJ1-1	TRBV7-9	CASSLNRNTEAFF	TGTGCCAGCAGCTTAAACAGAAACACTGAAGCTTTCTTT
NA	NA	TRBJ2-1	TRBV7-2	CASSLALGGVRNNEQFF	TGTGCCAGCAGCTTAGCGCTTGGCGGGGTACGGAACAATGAGCAGTTCTTC
NA	NA	TRBJ1-1	TRBV30	CAWTGTWRGAFF	TGTGCCTGGACCGGGACATGGAGAGGTGCTTTCTTT
NA	NA	TRBJ1-1	TRBV9	CASSVGAVKNTEAFF	TGTGCCAGCAGCGTGGGGGCGGTAAAGAACACTGAAGCTTTCTTT
NA	TRBD1	TRBJ1-2	TRBV5-1	CASSTDPTGGGYTF	TGCGCCAGCAGCACGGACCCGACAGGGGGTGGCTACACCTTC
NA	TRBD2	TRBJ2-1	TRBV5-1	CASSLKRENNEQFF	TGCGCCAGCAGCTTAAAGCGGGAGAACAATGAGCAGTTCTTC
NA	NA	TRBJ2-2	TRBV28	CASSSFSGTGELFF	TGTGCCAGCAGTTCCTTTAGTGGCACCGGGGAGCTGTTTTTT
NA	TRBD2	TRBJ2-3	TRBV5-1	CASRRAGSTDTQYF	TGCGCCAGCAGACGAGCGGGGTCCACAGATACGCAGTATTTT
NA	TRBD2	TRBJ2-2	TRBV5-4	CASSPGGGTNTGELFF	TGTGCCAGCAGTCCCGGGGGGGGGACAAACACCGGGGAGCTGTTTTTT
few	NA	TRBJ1-6	TRBV27	CASSETNSPLHF	TGTGCCAGCAGCGAGACGAATTCACCCCTCCACTTT
NA	TRBD1	TRBJ2-1	TRBV6-5	CASSYSGQYNEQFF	TGTGCCAGCAGTTACTCGGGACAGTACAATGAGCAGTTCTTC
NA	NA	TRBJ1-3	TRBV5-1	CASSLGSGLGNTIYF	TGCGCCAGCAGCTTGGGGTCGGGGCTAGGAAACACCATATATTTT
few	NA	TRBJ2-2	TRBV11-2	CASSLFTGSTGELFF	TGTGCCAGCAGCTTATTTACAGGGAGCACCGGGGAGCTGTTTTTT
NA	NA	TRBJ1-3	TRBV11-3	CASSSGTTSGNTIYF	TGTGCCAGCAGCTCCGGGACAACCTCTGGAAACACCATATATTTT